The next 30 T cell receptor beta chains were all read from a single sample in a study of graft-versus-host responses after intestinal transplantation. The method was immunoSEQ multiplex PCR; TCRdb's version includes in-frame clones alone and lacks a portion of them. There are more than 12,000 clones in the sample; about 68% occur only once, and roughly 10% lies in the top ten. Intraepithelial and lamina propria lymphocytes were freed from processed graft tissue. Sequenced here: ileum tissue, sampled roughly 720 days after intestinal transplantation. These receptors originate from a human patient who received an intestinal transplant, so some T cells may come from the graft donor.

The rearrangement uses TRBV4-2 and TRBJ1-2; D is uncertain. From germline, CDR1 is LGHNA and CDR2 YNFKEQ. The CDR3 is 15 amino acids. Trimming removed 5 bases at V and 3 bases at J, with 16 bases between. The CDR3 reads CASSLAGSGYYGYTF. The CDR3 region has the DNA TGTGCCAGCAGCTTGGCGGGCAGCGGATACTATGGCTACACCTTC.

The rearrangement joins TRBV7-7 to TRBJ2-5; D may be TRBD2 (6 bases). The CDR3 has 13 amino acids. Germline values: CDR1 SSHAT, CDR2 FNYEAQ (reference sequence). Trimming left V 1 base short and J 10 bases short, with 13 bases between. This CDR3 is CASSLGRDAGQYF. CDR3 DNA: TGTGCCAGCAGCTTAGGGAGGGATGCGGGCCAGTACTTC.

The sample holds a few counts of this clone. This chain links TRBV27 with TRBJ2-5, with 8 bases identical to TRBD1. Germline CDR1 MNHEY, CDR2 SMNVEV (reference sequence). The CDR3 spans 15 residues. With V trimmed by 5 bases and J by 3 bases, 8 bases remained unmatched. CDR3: CASSPRPGGKETQYF. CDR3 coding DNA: TGTGCCAGCAGTCCCCGACCAGGGGGCAAAGAGACCCAGTACTTC.

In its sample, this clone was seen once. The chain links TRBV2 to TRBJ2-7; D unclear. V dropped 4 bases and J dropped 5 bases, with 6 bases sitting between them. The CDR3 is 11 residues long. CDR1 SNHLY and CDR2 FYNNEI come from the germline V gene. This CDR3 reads CASSASNEQYF. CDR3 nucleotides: TGTGCCAGCAGTGCCAGTAACGAGCAGTACTTC.

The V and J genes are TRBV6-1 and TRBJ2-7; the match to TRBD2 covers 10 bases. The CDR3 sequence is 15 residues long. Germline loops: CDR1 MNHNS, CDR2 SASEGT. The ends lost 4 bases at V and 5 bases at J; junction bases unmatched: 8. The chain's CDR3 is CASSVELAGSDEQYF. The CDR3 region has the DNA TGTGCCAGCAGTGTGGAACTAGCGGGATCTGACGAGCAGTACTTC.

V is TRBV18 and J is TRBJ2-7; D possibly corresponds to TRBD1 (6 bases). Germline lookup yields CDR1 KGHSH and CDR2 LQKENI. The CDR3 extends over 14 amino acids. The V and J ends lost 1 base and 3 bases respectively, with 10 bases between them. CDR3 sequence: CASSPQHRVYEQYF. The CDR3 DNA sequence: TGTGCCAGCTCACCACAGCACAGGGTCTACGAGCAGTACTTC.

This CDR3 reads CASSPSQGTGGDEQFF. The DNA of the CDR3 is TGTGCCAGCTCACCCTCCCAGGGGACGGGAGGGGATGAGCAGTTCTTC. The chain carries TRBV18 and TRBJ2-1; 8 bases fit TRBD2. Germline trimming cut 3 bases from V and 8 bases from J; bases unmatched to any gene: 12. CDR1 and CDR2 (germline): KGHSH, LQKENI. The CDR3 spans 16 residues.

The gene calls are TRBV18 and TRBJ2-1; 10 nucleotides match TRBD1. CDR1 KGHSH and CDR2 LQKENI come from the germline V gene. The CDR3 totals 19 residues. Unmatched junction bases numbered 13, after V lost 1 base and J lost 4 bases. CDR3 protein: CASSPHDRGRTRPYNEQFF. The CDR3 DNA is TGTGCCAGCTCACCACATGACAGGGGGCGAACTCGTCCATACAATGAGCAGTTCTTC.

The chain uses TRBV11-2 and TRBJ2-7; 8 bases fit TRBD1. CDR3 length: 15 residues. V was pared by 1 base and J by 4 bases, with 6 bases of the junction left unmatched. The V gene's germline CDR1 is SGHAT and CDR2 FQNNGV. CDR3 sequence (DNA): TGTGCCAGCAGCTTAGGTCCAGGGGGCAGGTACGAGCAGTACTTC. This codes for CASSLGPGGRYEQYF.

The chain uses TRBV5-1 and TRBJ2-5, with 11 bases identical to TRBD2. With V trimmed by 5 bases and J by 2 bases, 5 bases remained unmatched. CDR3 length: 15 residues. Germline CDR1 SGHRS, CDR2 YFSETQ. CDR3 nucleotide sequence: TGCGCCAGCAGGCCGGGACTAGCGGTTCAAGAGACCCAGTACTTC. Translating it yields CASRPGLAVQETQYF. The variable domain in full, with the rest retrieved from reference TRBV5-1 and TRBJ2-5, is KAGVTQTPRYLIKTRGQQVTLSCSPISGHRSVSWYQQTPGQGLQFLFEYFSETQRNKGNFPGRFSGRQFSNSRSEMNVSTLELGDSALYLCASRPGLAVQETQYFGPGTRLLVL.

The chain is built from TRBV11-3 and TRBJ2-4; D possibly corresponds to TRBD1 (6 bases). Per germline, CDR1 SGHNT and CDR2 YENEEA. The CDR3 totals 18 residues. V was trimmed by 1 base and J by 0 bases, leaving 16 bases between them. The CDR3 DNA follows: TGTGCCAGCAGCTTAGCTTTGGGACAACCTTTAGCCAAAAACATTCAGTACTTC. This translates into CASSLALGQPLAKNIQYF.

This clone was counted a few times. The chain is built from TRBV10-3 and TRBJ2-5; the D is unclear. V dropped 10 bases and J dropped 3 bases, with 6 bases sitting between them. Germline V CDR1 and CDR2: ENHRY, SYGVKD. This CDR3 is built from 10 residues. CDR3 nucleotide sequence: TGTGCCACCGGTAAAGAGACCCAGTACTTC. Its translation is CATGKETQYF.

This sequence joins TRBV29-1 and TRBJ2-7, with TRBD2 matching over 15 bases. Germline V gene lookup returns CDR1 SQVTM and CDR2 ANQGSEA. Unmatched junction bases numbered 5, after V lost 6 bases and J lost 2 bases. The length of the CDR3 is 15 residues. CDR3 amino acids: CSVTGTSGGTYEQYF. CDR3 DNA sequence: TGCAGCGTGACCGGGACTAGCGGGGGGACCTACGAGCAGTACTTC.

This CDR3 reads CASSPGTGEAFF. For the CDR3, the DNA is TGTGCCAGCAGCCCAGGGACAGGTGAAGCTTTCTTT. The chain recombines TRBV7-9 with TRBJ1-1; TRBD1 matches at 8 bases. The CDR3 is 12 amino acids. Germline-derived CDR1 and CDR2 are SEHNR and FQNEAQ (reference sequence). The V gene end was trimmed by 5 bases and the J gene end by 7 bases; junction bases not matched to a gene: 3.

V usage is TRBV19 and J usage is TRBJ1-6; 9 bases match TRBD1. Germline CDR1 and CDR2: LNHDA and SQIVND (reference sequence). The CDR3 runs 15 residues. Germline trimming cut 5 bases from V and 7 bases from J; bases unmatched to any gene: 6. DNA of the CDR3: TGTGCCAGTAGTCCCCGGACAGGGGAAAATTCACCCCTCCACTTT. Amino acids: CASSPRTGENSPLHF.

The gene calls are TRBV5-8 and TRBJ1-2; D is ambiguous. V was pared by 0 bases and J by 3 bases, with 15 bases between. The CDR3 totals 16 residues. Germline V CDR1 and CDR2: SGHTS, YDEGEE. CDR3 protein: CASSLASRAVDYGYTF. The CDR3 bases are TGTGCCAGCAGCTTGGCCTCTCGAGCCGTAGACTATGGCTACACCTTC.

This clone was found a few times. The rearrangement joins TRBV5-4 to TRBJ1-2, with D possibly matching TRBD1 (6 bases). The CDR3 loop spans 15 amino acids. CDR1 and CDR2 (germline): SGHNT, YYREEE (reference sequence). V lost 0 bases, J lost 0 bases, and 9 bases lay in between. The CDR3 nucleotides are TGTGCCAGCAGCTTGGATGGGGACACTAACTATGGCTACACCTTC. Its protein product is CASSLDGDTNYGYTF.

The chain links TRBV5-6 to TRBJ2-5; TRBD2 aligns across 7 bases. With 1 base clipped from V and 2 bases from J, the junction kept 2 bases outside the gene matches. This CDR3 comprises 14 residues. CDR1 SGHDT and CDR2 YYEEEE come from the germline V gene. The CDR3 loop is CASSLRDYQETQYF. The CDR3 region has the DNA TGTGCCAGCAGCTTGCGGGACTATCAAGAGACCCAGTACTTC.

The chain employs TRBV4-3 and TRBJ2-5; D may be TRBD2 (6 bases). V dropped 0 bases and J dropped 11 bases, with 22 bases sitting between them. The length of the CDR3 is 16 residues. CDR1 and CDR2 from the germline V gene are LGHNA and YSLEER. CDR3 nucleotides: TGCGCCAGCAGCCAAGATCCCGGCGGGAACCATCTAGAGCAGTACTTC. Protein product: CASSQDPGGNHLEQYF.

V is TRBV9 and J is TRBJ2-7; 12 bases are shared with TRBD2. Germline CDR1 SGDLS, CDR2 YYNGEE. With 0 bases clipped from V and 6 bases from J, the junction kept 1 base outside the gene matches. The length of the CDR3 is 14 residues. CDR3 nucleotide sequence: TGTGCCAGCAGCGTAGAGGGACTAGCGGGCGAGCAGTACTTC. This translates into CASSVEGLAGEQYF.

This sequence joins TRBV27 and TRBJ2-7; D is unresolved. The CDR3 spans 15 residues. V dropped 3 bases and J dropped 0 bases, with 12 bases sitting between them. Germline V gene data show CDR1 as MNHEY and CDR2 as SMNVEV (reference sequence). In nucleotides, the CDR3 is TGTGCCAGCAGTTTGATCTACGAGAGCTCCTACGAGCAGTACTTC. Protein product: CASSLIYESSYEQYF.

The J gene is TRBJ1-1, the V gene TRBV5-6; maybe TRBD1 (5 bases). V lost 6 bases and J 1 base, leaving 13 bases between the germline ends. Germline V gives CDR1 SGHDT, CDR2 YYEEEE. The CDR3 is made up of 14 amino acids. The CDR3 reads CASKDIEGNTEAFF. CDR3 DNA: TGTGCCAGCAAGGACATAGAAGGGAACACTGAAGCTTTCTTT.

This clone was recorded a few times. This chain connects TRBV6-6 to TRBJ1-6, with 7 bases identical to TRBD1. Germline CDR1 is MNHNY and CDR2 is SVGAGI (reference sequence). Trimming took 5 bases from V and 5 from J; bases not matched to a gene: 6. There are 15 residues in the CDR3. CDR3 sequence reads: CASSNLQGNNSPLHF. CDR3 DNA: TGTGCCAGCAGTAACCTACAGGGGAATAATTCACCCCTCCACTTT.

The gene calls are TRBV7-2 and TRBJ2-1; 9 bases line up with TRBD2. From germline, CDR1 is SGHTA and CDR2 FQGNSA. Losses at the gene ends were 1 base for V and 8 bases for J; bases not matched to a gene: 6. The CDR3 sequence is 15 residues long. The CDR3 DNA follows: TGTGCCAGCAGCTTAGTGCGGGGGGGCGGGTATGAGCAGTTCTTC. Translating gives CASSLVRGGGYEQFF.

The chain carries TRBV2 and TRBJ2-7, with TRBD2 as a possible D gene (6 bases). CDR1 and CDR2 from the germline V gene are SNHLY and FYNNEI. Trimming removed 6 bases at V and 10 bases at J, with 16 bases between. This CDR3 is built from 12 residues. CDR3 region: CASSGSRVGQYF. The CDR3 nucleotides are TGTGCCAGCAGCGGGAGCAGGGTGGGTCAGTACTTC.

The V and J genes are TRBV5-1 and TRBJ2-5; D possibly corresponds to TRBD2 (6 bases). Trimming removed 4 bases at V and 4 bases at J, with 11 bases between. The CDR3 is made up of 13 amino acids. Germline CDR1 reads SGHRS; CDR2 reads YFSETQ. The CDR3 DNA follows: TGCGCCAGCAGCGGGGGGACCGGAGAGACCCAGTACTTC. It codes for CASSGGTGETQYF.

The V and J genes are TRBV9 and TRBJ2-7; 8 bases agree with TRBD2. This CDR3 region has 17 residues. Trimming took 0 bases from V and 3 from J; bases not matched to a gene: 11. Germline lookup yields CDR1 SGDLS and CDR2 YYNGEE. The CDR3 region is CASSVDSGGERGYEQYF. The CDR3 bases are TGTGCCAGCAGCGTAGATTCGGGGGGGGAGCGGGGCTACGAGCAGTACTTC.

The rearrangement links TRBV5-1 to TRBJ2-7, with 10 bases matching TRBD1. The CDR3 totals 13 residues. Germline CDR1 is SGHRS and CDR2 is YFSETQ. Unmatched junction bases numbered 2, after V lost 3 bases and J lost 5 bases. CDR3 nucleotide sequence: TGCGCCAGCAGCTGGACAGGGGGGAACGAGCAGTACTTC. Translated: CASSWTGGNEQYF.

CDR3: CASSVYSEAFF. CDR3 DNA sequence: TGTGCCAGCAGTGTCTACTCTGAAGCTTTCTTT. This chain uses TRBV2 with TRBJ1-1, with D unresolved. CDR3 length: 11 amino acids. CDR1 is SNHLY and CDR2 is FYNNEI in the germline V gene. Trimming removed 4 bases at V and 6 bases at J, with 6 bases between.

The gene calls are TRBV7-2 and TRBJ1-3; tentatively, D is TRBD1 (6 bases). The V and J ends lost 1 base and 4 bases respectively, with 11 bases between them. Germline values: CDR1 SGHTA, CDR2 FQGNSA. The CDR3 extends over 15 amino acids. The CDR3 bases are TGTGCCAGCAGCTTAGACAGGGTAAAAGGAAACACCATATATTTT. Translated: CASSLDRVKGNTIYF.